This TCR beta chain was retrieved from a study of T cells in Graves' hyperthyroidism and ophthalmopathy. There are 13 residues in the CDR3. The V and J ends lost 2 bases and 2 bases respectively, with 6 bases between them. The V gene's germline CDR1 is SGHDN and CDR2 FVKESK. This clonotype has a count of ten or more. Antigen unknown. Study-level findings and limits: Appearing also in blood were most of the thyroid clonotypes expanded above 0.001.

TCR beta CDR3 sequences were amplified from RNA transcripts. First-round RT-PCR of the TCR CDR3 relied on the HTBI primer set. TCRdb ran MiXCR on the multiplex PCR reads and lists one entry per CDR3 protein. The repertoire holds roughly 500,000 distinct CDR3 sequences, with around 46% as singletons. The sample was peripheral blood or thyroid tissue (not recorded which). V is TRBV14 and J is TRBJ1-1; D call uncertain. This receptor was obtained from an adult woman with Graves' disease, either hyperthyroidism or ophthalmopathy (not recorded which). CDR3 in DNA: TGTGCCAGCAGCCAATACATAAACACTGAAGCTTTCTTT. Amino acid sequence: CASSQYINTEAFF.